Sequencing of this TCR beta chain was carried out in a study of identical twins. Regarding the study as a whole: Clonotypes of the beta chain that were abundant in cord blood carried fewer insertions (memory repertoires showed none). Its conclusions, products of cross-sectional statistical analysis, did not come from following the same donors.

The germline V gene has CDR1 SGHDN and CDR2 FVKESK. The CDR3 has 16 amino acids. V gave up 3 bases and J gave up 0 bases, with 12 bases separating them. Healthy Caucasian donors formed the entire cohort. On this clonotype: Antigen specificity is unknown.

TCRdb re-called the 5' RACE reads through MiXCR, storing one row per CDR3 protein. Of under 900,000 distinct CDR3 sequences listed, approximately 13% are singletons. The data were also submitted as part of a second study, on yellow fever vaccine responses in identical twins.

The sample consisted of PBMCs. The receptor was isolated from a woman under 30 in good health. The V gene is TRBV14, the J gene TRBJ2-1; D may be TRBD2 (6 bases). The CDR3 region has the DNA TGTGCCAGCAGCCAGCTTTACGGGAGCTCCTACAATGAGCAGTTCTTC. Translating it yields CASSQLYGSSYNEQFF.